The clone carrying this T cell receptor (beta chain) was counted only a few times. Its antigen is unknown. This sample stems from a study of T cells in localized non-small cell lung cancer. Study-wide findings and caveats: With higher T cell density in blood came longer overall survival. Clonality peaked in uninvolved adjacent lung rather than tumor. Across samples, adjacent lung featured a median approximately 56 of the top 100 tumor clones.

Looked up from germline, CDR1 is MGHRA and CDR2 is YSYEKL. The CDR3 contains 17 residues. V was clipped by 0 bases and J by 0 bases, with 15 bases between them. Some clones are missing from TCRdb's copy, which holds only in-frame ones; the method was immunoSEQ multiplex PCR. The sample holds just under 35,000 clones, approximately 90% seen once. This clonotype was obtained from a female donor of 60 years or more with stage II lung adenocarcinoma. The starting material was peripheral blood mononuclear cells, obtained before any cancer treatment. V and J are TRBV4-1 and TRBJ2-7, with TRBD1 as a possible D gene (5 bases). CDR3 in amino acids: CASSQDWGRVFSYEQYF. CDR3 nucleotides: TGCGCCAGCAGCCAAGATTGGGGCAGGGTGTTCTCCTACGAGCAGTACTTC.